Below, 25 T cell receptor beta chains from the same sample are listed, as sequenced in a study of blood T cell repertoires in COVID-19. Method: immunoSEQ multiplex PCR; TCRdb's copy keeps in-frame clones and lacks some. The table lists 80,000 to 95,000 clones, approximately 80% of them singletons. The sequencing sample was made of peripheral blood. The receptors were sampled from a man older than 75 with COVID-19, enrolled during active disease.

In the case of this clone: Germline and junction disagree at one end, which may indicate a read error. The chain has TRBV5-1 and TRBJ1-1; TRBD1 is a possible D gene (5 bases). Germline V lookup: CDR1 SGHRS, CDR2 YFSETQ. The CDR3 spans 11 residues. The CDR3 DNA reads as TGCGCCAGCAGCTTGGAGGGGAAGGCGGTCTTT. Its translation: CASSLEGKAVF.

The J gene is TRBJ2-3, the V gene TRBV30, with TRBD2 identical over 12 bases. This CDR3 is 19 amino acids long. Germline V gives CDR1 GTSNPN, CDR2 SVGIG (reference sequence). V lost 1 base, J lost 8 bases, and 19 bases stayed unmatched. The CDR3 loop is CAWSGGQGLAGLPTRTQYF. The CDR3 coding sequence is TGTGCCTGGAGTGGGGGACAGGGACTAGCGGGCCTCCCCACCCGTACGCAGTATTTT.

The chain is built from TRBV25-1 and TRBJ1-6; 7 bases align to TRBD1. Germline V gene sequence: CDR1 MGHDK, CDR2 SYGVNS. The CDR3 extends over 13 amino acids. The V segment lost 4 bases and the J segment 11 bases; nucleotides outside the gene matches: 5. CDR3 coding DNA: TGTGCCAGCAGTGCGCGGGACAGCGCACCCCTCCACTTT. This encodes CASSARDSAPLHF.

CDR3 loop: CASIRVSTDTQYF. The CDR3, as DNA: TGTGCCAGTATACGGGTTAGCACAGATACGCAGTATTTT. The chain has TRBV2 and TRBJ2-3; D is undetermined. Germline CDR1 reads SNHLY; CDR2 reads FYNNEI. Trimming pared 9 bases from V and 0 bases from J, leaving 10 bases between. This CDR3 comprises 13 residues. The full variable domain, rest sourced from reference TRBV2 and TRBJ2-3, is EPEVTQTPSHQVTQMGQEVILRCVPISNHLYFYWYRQILGQKVEFLVSFYNNEISEKSEIFDDQFSVERPDGSNFTLKIRSTKLEDSAMYFCASIRVSTDTQYFGPGTRLTVL.

In this sample, this clone turned up once. This rearrangement joins TRBV7-9 to TRBJ2-1; 7 bases line up with TRBD1. V trimming: 3 bases; J trimming: 4 bases; junction bases outside the gene matches: 12. This CDR3 spans 17 amino acids. Germline V CDR1 and CDR2: SEHNR, FQNEAQ (reference sequence). The CDR3 spells CASSFGGQDRWYNEQFF. In DNA, the CDR3 is TGTGCCAGCAGCTTCGGCGGACAGGATCGTTGGTACAATGAGCAGTTCTTC.

J is TRBJ1-4 and V is TRBV7-2, with 9 bases matching TRBD1. V trimming: 5 bases; J trimming: 7 bases; junction bases outside the gene matches: 5. Germline V lookup: CDR1 SGHTA, CDR2 FQGNSA. This CDR3 is built from 14 residues. CDR3 loop: CASSKQGAREKLFF. CDR3 nucleotide sequence: TGTGCCAGCAGCAAACAGGGGGCTCGTGAAAAACTGTTTTTT.

V and J are TRBV10-3 and TRBJ1-1; unclear D gene. Looked up from germline, CDR1 is ENHRY and CDR2 is SYGVKD. This CDR3 spans 14 amino acids. Trimming cost V 0 bases and J 8 bases, with 13 bases left between them. In DNA, the CDR3 is TGTGCCATCAGTGAGTCGCGGGAACCACGCGAAGCTTTCTTT. Translation: CAISESREPREAFF.

This clone was recorded a few times. The rearrangement uses TRBV9 and TRBJ2-7; TRBD1 is a possible D gene (6 bases). This CDR3 has 15 amino acids. CDR1 is SGDLS, CDR2 YYNGEE, per germline. V dropped 5 bases and J dropped 2 bases, with 17 bases sitting between them. In DNA, the CDR3 is TGTGCCAGCAGTGACACGGGACATCCAACCTACGAGCAGTACTTC. This encodes CASSDTGHPTYEQYF.

In the case of this clone: This could be a read error, since a much larger clone is one nucleotide away. Other DNA sequences of this sample code for an identical CDR3. This sequence joins TRBV21-1 and TRBJ1-6; TRBD1 is the table's D call, not checked against the DNA. TRBV21-1 is marked as a pseudogene. The CDR3 is 20 amino acids. The CDR3 DNA reads as TGTGCCAGTAGCAAAGCGGGCGGCAGGGGGCGGTGGAAATCGGGTTCACCCCTCCACTTT. It yields the protein CASSKAGGRGRWKSGSPLHF.

The chain has TRBV2 and TRBJ2-5; the match to TRBD1 covers 8 bases. Germline values: CDR1 SNHLY, CDR2 FYNNEI. This CDR3 comprises 14 residues. V was pared by 10 bases and J by 5 bases, with 12 bases of the junction left unmatched. CDR3 amino acids: CATCEDRVGETQYF. In DNA form, the CDR3 reads TGTGCCACCTGCGAGGACAGGGTAGGGGAGACCCAGTACTTC.

The chain links TRBV7-2 to TRBJ2-2, with D maybe TRBD2 (7 bases). The CDR3 length is 16 residues. V gave up 6 bases and J gave up 2 bases, with 16 bases separating them. The V gene's germline CDR1 is SGHTA and CDR2 FQGNSA. The CDR3 loop is CASSSRRGANTGELFF. For the CDR3, the DNA is TGTGCCAGCAGTTCTCGCCGGGGGGCCAACACCGGGGAGCTGTTTTTT.

The genes are TRBV28 and TRBJ1-2, with D possibly matching TRBD1 (6 bases). Trimming cost V 6 bases and J 3 bases, with 20 bases left between them. Germline V gene data show CDR1 as MDHEN and CDR2 as SYDVKM. CDR3 size: 16 residues. CDR3 amino acids: CASRIPLGGAHYGYTF. For the CDR3, the DNA is TGTGCCAGCAGGATTCCATTAGGGGGGGCCCACTATGGCTACACCTTC.

The chain links TRBV13 to TRBJ2-3; tentative D call: TRBD2 (6 bases). Germline V gene sequence: CDR1 PRHDT, CDR2 FYEKMQ (reference sequence). Trimming pared 5 bases from V and 12 bases from J, leaving 12 bases between. The CDR3 sequence is 11 residues long. The CDR3 sequence: CASSVGDSQYF. CDR3 DNA sequence: TGTGCCAGCAGCGTGGGGGACTCACAGTATTTT.

This sequence joins TRBV10-3 and TRBJ2-3, with 14 bases lining up with TRBD2. The CDR3 totals 17 residues. J gave up 3 bases and V 5 bases, and 7 bases lay outside the gene matches. The germline CDR1 and CDR2 sequences are ENHRY and SYGVKD. For the CDR3, the DNA is TGTGCCATCAGTACGTCGACTAGCGGGGGGGCAACAGATACGCAGTATTTT. It specifies CAISTSTSGGATDTQYF.

The chain links TRBV7-9 to TRBJ2-7; D might be TRBD2 (5 bases). The CDR3 loop spans 18 amino acids. Trimming stripped 0 bases from V and 3 bases from J, with 21 bases between. From germline, CDR1 is SEHNR and CDR2 FQNEAQ (reference sequence). CDR3 region: CASSLAISRQRGGYEQYF. CDR3 DNA: TGTGCCAGCAGCTTAGCGATTAGTCGGCAGCGCGGAGGCTACGAGCAGTACTTC.

The chain couples TRBV3-1 (or the pseudogene TRBV3-2) to TRBJ2-7; D might be TRBD2 (7 bases). The V gene's germline CDR1 is LGHDT and CDR2 YNNKEL (reference sequence). Deletions cut 0 bases from V and 5 bases from J, with 14 bases between. This CDR3 contains 15 residues. The CDR3, as DNA: TGTGCCAGCAGCCAAGATCTGCGGGGGCTCGACGAGCAGTACTTC. Its translation is CASSQDLRGLDEQYF.

The V gene is TRBV28, the J gene TRBJ2-7; D unclear. V was shortened by 3 bases and J by 0 bases, with 9 bases between the two germline ends. CDR3 length: 14 amino acids. Per the germline V gene, CDR1 is MDHEN and CDR2 is SYDVKM. The CDR3 bases are TGTGCCAGCAGTTTCCAGTGGAGCTCCTACGAGCAGTACTTC. It codes for CASSFQWSSYEQYF.

The V call is TRBV5-1, the J call TRBJ2-7, with 8 bases identical to TRBD1. There are 14 residues in the CDR3. The V segment lost 3 bases and the J segment 4 bases; nucleotides outside the gene matches: 6. The germline V gene has CDR1 SGHRS and CDR2 YFSETQ. CDR3 region: CASSSSGGEYEQYF. The CDR3 bases are TGCGCCAGCAGCTCGTCAGGGGGCGAATACGAGCAGTACTTC.

This chain links TRBV20-1 with TRBJ2-3; TRBD1 agrees at 7 bases. The V gene end was trimmed by 3 bases and the J gene end by 0 bases; junction bases not matched to a gene: 9. The CDR3 has 16 residues. Germline V gives CDR1 DFQATT, CDR2 SNEGSKA (reference sequence). This CDR3 is CSASHPGQFSTDTQYF. The CDR3 DNA reads TGCAGTGCTAGTCATCCGGGACAGTTCAGCACAGATACGCAGTATTTT.

This clone was picked up a small number of times. DNA of the CDR3: TGTGCCAGCTCCTACGTTTCCTATGGCTACACCTTC. Encoded protein: CASSYVSYGYTF. V is TRBV5-8 and J is TRBJ1-2; no firm D call. The CDR3 runs to 12 residues. Deletions cut 7 bases from V and 4 bases from J, with 11 bases between. From germline, CDR1 is SGHTS and CDR2 YDEGEE.

The V gene is TRBV4-3, the J gene TRBJ2-3, with 8 bases aligning to TRBD1. Germline V gives CDR1 LGHNA, CDR2 YSLEER. This CDR3 comprises 18 residues. The junction had 10 bases not matched to a gene; V was cut back by 0 bases and J by 2 bases. For the CDR3, the DNA is TGCGCCAGCAGCCAAGATTCGTTTAGGGACAGGTACACAGATACGCAGTATTTT. Translating it yields CASSQDSFRDRYTDTQYF.

The genes are TRBV6-4 and TRBJ2-2; D ambiguous. The CDR3 consists of 15 residues. The V end lost 6 bases, the J end lost 0 bases, and 11 bases lay between the germline ends. Germline V gene lookup returns CDR1 MRHNA and CDR2 SNTAGT. The CDR3 spells CASSRQPANTGELFF. The DNA for the CDR3 is TGTGCCAGCAGCAGGCAGCCAGCGAACACCGGGGAGCTGTTTTTT.

J is TRBJ2-7 and V is TRBV28; weak D call: TRBD2 (5 bases). Germline V CDR1 and CDR2: MDHEN, SYDVKM. Trimming left V 2 bases short and J 7 bases short, with 21 bases between. The CDR3 loop spans 16 amino acids. CDR3 amino acids: CASSLVGWYNSGEQYF. The CDR3 DNA reads as TGTGCCAGCAGTTTAGTGGGGTGGTACAATTCGGGGGAGCAGTACTTC.

The chain combines TRBV19 with TRBJ2-7; tentatively, D is TRBD1 (6 bases). Germline values: CDR1 LNHDA, CDR2 SQIVND (reference sequence). The V gene lost 6 bases and the J gene lost 2 bases, with 17 bases spanning the gap. The CDR3 has 15 amino acids. This chain's CDR3 is CASRKQGEMAYEQYF. CDR3 sequence (DNA): TGTGCCAGTAGGAAACAGGGAGAAATGGCCTACGAGCAGTACTTC.

The CDR3 loop is CASSPQVAKNIQYF. The CDR3 DNA reads TGTGCCAGCAGTCCCCAGGTAGCCAAAAACATTCAGTACTTC. V usage is TRBV3-1 (or the pseudogene TRBV3-2) and J usage is TRBJ2-4; D unresolved. CDR1 is LGHDT, CDR2 YNNKEL, per germline (reference sequence). The CDR3 has 14 amino acids. Trimming pared 6 bases from V and 0 bases from J, leaving 9 bases between.